The 32 T cell receptor beta chains in this list originate from one sample, sequenced in a study of blood T cell repertoires in COVID-19. The method was immunoSEQ multiplex PCR; TCRdb's version includes in-frame clones alone and lacks a portion of them. Among about 180,000 clones listed, about 83% were seen once. The specimen was peripheral blood. These TCRs come from a woman in her 70s with COVID-19, enrolled during active disease.

CDR3 residues: CASNGGSFRDEQFF. The DNA of the CDR3 is TGTGCCAGCAATGGCGGGAGTTTCCGCGATGAGCAGTTCTTC. The chain carries TRBV14 and TRBJ2-1; 7 bases are shared with TRBD2. The CDR3 spans 14 residues. CDR1 SGHDN and CDR2 FVKESK come from the germline V gene. V shed 7 bases and J 8 bases; nucleotides not matched to a gene: 11.

V usage is TRBV10-3 and J usage is TRBJ1-2, with TRBD1 matching over 7 bases. Looked up from germline, CDR1 is ENHRY and CDR2 is SYGVKD. The CDR3 is made up of 12 amino acids. V trimming: 8 bases; J trimming: 5 bases; junction bases outside the gene matches: 5. The CDR3 is CAILGTEYGYTF. The CDR3 bases are TGTGCCATCCTGGGGACAGAATATGGCTACACCTTC.

J is TRBJ1-1 and V is TRBV28, with D tentatively TRBD1 (5 bases). The V gene lost 2 bases and the J gene lost 4 bases, with 8 bases spanning the gap. From germline, CDR1 is MDHEN and CDR2 SYDVKM. This CDR3 comprises 13 residues. The CDR3 loop is CASSLVGGTEAFF. Here the CDR3 DNA reads TGTGCCAGCAGTTTAGTCGGGGGCACTGAAGCTTTCTTT.

The rearrangement uses TRBV10-3 and TRBJ1-5, with 8 bases that match TRBD1. There are 14 residues in the CDR3. CDR1 is ENHRY and CDR2 is SYGVKD in the germline V gene. Trimming took 6 bases from V and 7 from J; bases not matched to a gene: 8. The CDR3, as DNA: TGTGCCATCAGCTTGGACAGGGAAGGACAGCCCCAGCATTTT. This codes for CAISLDREGQPQHF.

This rearrangement joins TRBV19 to TRBJ2-2; D gene uncertain. CDR1 is LNHDA and CDR2 is SQIVND in the germline V gene (reference sequence). Trimming shortened V by 6 bases and J by 4 bases, and 6 bases separated the two germline ends. The CDR3 length is 12 residues. CDR3 nucleotide sequence: TGTGCCAGTAGCCCATTCACCGGGGAGCTGTTTTTT. This translates into CASSPFTGELFF.

The chain combines TRBV11-2 with TRBJ2-7, with 7 bases matching TRBD1. V lost 5 bases, J lost 4 bases, and 14 bases stayed unmatched. Germline V gene lookup returns CDR1 SGHAT and CDR2 FQNNGV. The CDR3 runs 16 residues. The CDR3 region is CASSLRGRDSFYEQYF. CDR3 DNA: TGTGCCAGCAGCCTTAGGGGCCGGGACAGTTTTTACGAGCAGTACTTC.

CDR3: CASSSRTGVETQYF. CDR3 nucleotide sequence: TGTGCCAGCAGCTCACGGACAGGAGTAGAGACCCAGTACTTC. This chain uses TRBV11-3 with TRBJ2-5, with 7 bases matching TRBD1. After removal of 4 bases from V and 4 bases from J, the junction contained 6 bases not matched to a gene. Germline CDR1 is SGHNT and CDR2 is YENEEA. This CDR3 comprises 14 residues.

CDR3 DNA: TGTGCCAGCAGCTTAAATCCCCAGGGGAACACCGGGGAGCTGTTTTTT. Residues: CASSLNPQGNTGELFF. The V call is TRBV7-3, the J call TRBJ2-2, with D tentatively TRBD1 (5 bases). Germline values: CDR1 SGHTA, CDR2 FQGTGA. V gave up 1 base and J gave up 1 base, with 10 bases separating them. The CDR3 has 16 amino acids. Using reference TRBV7-3 and TRBJ2-2 for the parts outside the CDR3, the full variable domain is GAGVSQTPSNKVTEKGKYVELRCDPISGHTALYWYRQSLGQGPEFLIYFQGTGAADDSGLPNDRFFAVRPEGSVSTLKIQRTERGDSAVYLCASSLNPQGNTGELFFGEGSRLTVL.

The chain carries TRBV11-3 and TRBJ2-7; 7 bases map to TRBD1. Per the germline V gene, CDR1 is SGHNT and CDR2 is YENEEA. The CDR3 contains 15 residues. Trimming cost V 6 bases and J 0 bases; bases outside gene matches: 8. CDR3 nucleotide sequence: TGTGCCAGCAGTCCCGGGGACAGAAACTCCTACGAGCAGTACTTC. Translation: CASSPGDRNSYEQYF. Supplemented by reference TRBV11-3 and TRBJ2-7, the full variable domain reads EAGVVQSPRYKIIEKKQPVAFWCNPISGHNTLYWYLQNLGQGPELLIRYENEEAVDDSQLPKDRFSAERLKGVDSTLKIQPAELGDSAVYLCASSPGDRNSYEQYFGPGTRLTVT.

The V gene is TRBV19, the J gene TRBJ2-6; D gene unclear. The V gene's germline CDR1 is LNHDA and CDR2 SQIVND (reference sequence). Trimming took 10 bases from V and 4 from J, leaving 5 bases between them. The length of the CDR3 is 11 residues. In nucleotides, the CDR3 is TGTGCCACCTCCGGGGCCAACGTCCTGACTTTC. The encoded protein is CATSGANVLTF.

The chain combines TRBV6-6 with TRBJ1-6; 7 bases line up with TRBD1. The V gene's germline CDR1 is MNHNY and CDR2 SVGAGI (reference sequence). Germline trimming cut 4 bases from V and 10 bases from J; bases unmatched to any gene: 7. The CDR3 runs 14 residues. CDR3 residues: CASSLGGLDSPLHF. The CDR3, as DNA: TGTGCCAGCAGTTTAGGGGGCCTAGACTCACCCCTCCACTTT.

The chain combines TRBV7-2 with TRBJ1-5; possibly TRBD1 for D (6 bases). The germline CDR1 and CDR2 sequences are SGHTA and FQGNSA. With 3 bases removed from V and 1 base from J, the gap between germline ends came to 10 bases. The CDR3 spans 15 residues. CDR3 sequence reads: CASSFDRRSNQPQHF. The CDR3 DNA reads as TGTGCCAGCAGCTTTGACAGGAGGAGCAATCAGCCCCAGCATTTT.

This sequence joins TRBV12-2 and TRBJ2-7; no DNA check was done on the table's D call, TRBD1. TRBV12-2 is assigned pseudogene status. The CDR3 spans 14 residues. In DNA form, the CDR3 reads TGTGCAAGTCGCTTAAGGGACAGGGTAGGGGAGCAGTACTTC. It codes for CASRLRDRVGEQYF.

The chain recombines TRBV29-1 with TRBJ2-2; 7 positions agree with TRBD2. The length of the CDR3 is 14 residues. Germline V gene sequence: CDR1 SQVTM, CDR2 ANQGSEA. Trimming at V came to 7 bases and at J to 3 bases, leaving 8 bases not matched to a gene. The CDR3 coding sequence is TGCAGCGCGAGGGCGGGAGAGGACACCGGGGAGCTGTTTTTT. This encodes CSARAGEDTGELFF.

The chain links TRBV27 to TRBJ1-3, with D unresolved. V was shortened by 6 bases and J by 0 bases, with 9 bases between the two germline ends. From germline, CDR1 is MNHEY and CDR2 SMNVEV (reference sequence). CDR3 length: 14 amino acids. DNA of the CDR3: TGTGCCAGCAGCGCGGAAGGCTCTGGAAACACCATATATTTT. Protein product: CASSAEGSGNTIYF.

The V gene is TRBV12-3 or TRBV12-4, the J gene TRBJ2-5, with D unclear. V lost 3 bases to trimming and J lost 5 bases, with 7 bases between them. The CDR3 covers 12 residues. CDR3 nucleotide sequence: TGTGCCAGCAGTTTCAGCGCCGAGACCCAGTACTTC. It is translated as CASSFSAETQYF.

The V call is TRBV7-2, the J call TRBJ1-5; D is perhaps TRBD1 (5 bases). Germline values: CDR1 SGHTA, CDR2 FQGNSA. Deletions cut 5 bases from V and 4 bases from J, with 12 bases between. The CDR3 consists of 14 residues. CDR3 coding DNA: TGTGCCAGCAGCCCCTCCGGGGGGAATCAGCCCCAGCATTTT. Translating it yields CASSPSGGNQPQHF.

V is TRBV2 and J is TRBJ1-5, with a possible D match to TRBD1 (5 bases). The germline V and J ends were trimmed by 5 bases and 5 bases, with 7 bases remaining between them. The CDR3 totals 12 residues. Germline CDR1 is SNHLY and CDR2 is FYNNEI. The CDR3 DNA follows: TGTGCCAGCAGTCTACAGGATCAGCCCCAGCATTTT. This codes for CASSLQDQPQHF.

This chain joins TRBV21-1 and TRBJ1-1; TRBD1, as called in the table, went unchecked against the DNA. TRBV21-1 is designated a pseudogene. This CDR3 has 12 residues. The CDR3 loop reads CASRTGSTEAFF. CDR3 bases: TGTGCCAGCAGGACAGGGAGCACTGAAGCTTTCTTT.

J is TRBJ1-6 and V is TRBV6-5; D gene uncertain. V lost 2 bases and J lost 5, with 10 bases in between. CDR1 MNHEY and CDR2 SVGAGI come from the germline V gene. This CDR3 is built from 15 residues. As DNA, the CDR3 is TGTGCCAGCAGTTACAACGAGGGTCATAATTCACCCCTCCACTTT. Encoded protein: CASSYNEGHNSPLHF.

CDR3 loop: CATSRDWPTKNIQYF. CDR3 nucleotide sequence: TGTGCCACCAGCAGAGATTGGCCAACCAAAAACATTCAGTACTTC. The chain recombines TRBV15 with TRBJ2-4; D is unresolved. The germline V gene has CDR1 LNHNV and CDR2 YYDKDF (reference sequence). Trimming removed 0 bases at V and 2 bases at J, with 8 bases between. The CDR3 totals 15 residues.

The genes are TRBV7-8 and TRBJ2-2, with 8 bases lining up with TRBD2. J lost 1 base, V lost 1 base, and 5 bases had no gene match. Germline V lookup: CDR1 SGHVS, CDR2 FQNEAQ. This CDR3 has 17 amino acids. The CDR3 sequence is CASSLVFGGENTGELFF. The CDR3 DNA reads as TGTGCCAGCAGCTTAGTTTTCGGGGGGGAGAACACCGGGGAGCTGTTTTTT. The complete variable domain, with remaining parts taken from reference TRBV7-8 and TRBJ2-2, reads GAGVSQSPRYKVAKRGQDVALRCDPISGHVSLFWYQQALGQGPEFLTYFQNEAQLDKSGLPSDRFFAERPEGSVSTLKIQRTQQEDSAVYLCASSLVFGGENTGELFFGEGSRLTVL.

The J gene is TRBJ1-3, the V gene TRBV6-1; maybe TRBD1 (5 bases). V lost 3 bases, J lost 0 bases, and 9 bases lay in between. CDR3 length equals 15 residues. Germline V gene lookup returns CDR1 MNHNS and CDR2 SASEGT. CDR3 residues: CASSDLTVSGNTIYF. In DNA form, the CDR3 reads TGTGCCAGCAGTGACCTGACAGTCTCTGGAAACACCATATATTTT.

CDR3: CASSQVGYTIYF. CDR3 DNA: TGTGCCAGCAGCCAAGTCGGGTACACCATATATTTT. The chain couples TRBV3-1 (or the pseudogene TRBV3-2) to TRBJ1-3, with unresolved D. This CDR3 comprises 12 residues. Germline-derived CDR1 and CDR2 are LGHDT and YNNKEL (reference sequence). V dropped 1 base and J dropped 8 bases, with 6 bases sitting between them.

V gene TRBV6-5 combines with J gene TRBJ1-4; 8 positions agree with TRBD1. The germline V gene encodes CDR1 MNHEY and CDR2 SVGAGI. The CDR3 runs 14 residues. Trimming at V came to 6 bases and at J to 8 bases, leaving 8 bases not matched to a gene. The CDR3, as DNA: TGTGCCAGCAGCCCCGGACAGGGTGAAGAAAAACTGTTTTTT. This sequence encodes CASSPGQGEEKLFF.

J is TRBJ2-1 and V is TRBV18; TRBD1 might be the D (6 bases). Germline CDR1 is KGHSH and CDR2 is LQKENI. V dropped 3 bases and J dropped 8 bases, with 14 bases sitting between them. This CDR3 has 14 amino acids. The CDR3 DNA sequence: TGTGCCAGCTCACCGGGCAGGGGTAGGGATGAGCAGTTCTTC. Translated: CASSPGRGRDEQFF.

This chain joins TRBV2 and TRBJ2-1; 9 nucleotides agree with TRBD1. V lost 4 bases to trimming and J lost 4 bases; unmatched junction nucleotides: 5. Germline loops: CDR1 SNHLY, CDR2 FYNNEI. There are 15 residues in the CDR3. The CDR3 loop is CASSAGTGRYNEQFF. The CDR3 DNA follows: TGTGCCAGCAGTGCCGGGACAGGGCGGTACAATGAGCAGTTCTTC.

This clone has just one count. The rearrangement joins TRBV20-1 to TRBJ2-1; 7 bases are a match to TRBD2. CDR1 is DFQATT, CDR2 SNEGSKA, per germline (reference sequence). CDR3 length: 18 residues. J was trimmed by 0 bases and V by 3 bases; bases with no gene match: 14. The CDR3 sequence: CSASGLADTKSSYNEQFF. The CDR3 nucleotides read TGCAGTGCTAGTGGCCTAGCGGATACAAAAAGCTCCTACAATGAGCAGTTCTTC.

CDR3 DNA sequence: TGTGCCAGCAGCCAAGCGTTAGGGGGCGCGGGCCAAGAGACCCAGTACTTC. Its protein is CASSQALGGAGQETQYF. The rearrangement joins TRBV4-2 to TRBJ2-5; TRBD1 matches at 7 bases. Trimming removed 1 base from V and 1 base from J; junction bases left unmatched: 9. The CDR3 loop spans 17 amino acids. CDR1 and CDR2 from the germline V gene are LGHNA and YNFKEQ.

V is TRBV7-2 and J is TRBJ2-5; weak D call: TRBD2 (5 bases). The CDR3 consists of 15 residues. The germline gives CDR1 SGHTA, CDR2 FQGNSA. V was cut by 5 bases and J by 4 bases, with 17 bases left in between. The CDR3 DNA reads as TGTGCCAGCAGCCCCACTAGTTTTTCTGGAGAGACCCAGTACTTC. This translates into CASSPTSFSGETQYF.

Only a few counts were recorded for this clone. The chain is built from TRBV5-1 and TRBJ1-2; D is ambiguous. The CDR3 covers 12 residues. Germline lookup yields CDR1 SGHRS and CDR2 YFSETQ. Trimming cost V 5 bases and J 5 bases, with 10 bases left between them. The CDR3 is CASSRGDYGYTF. CDR3 nucleotides: TGCGCCAGCAGTCGGGGAGATTATGGCTACACCTTC.

The chain joins TRBV28 to TRBJ2-1, with 10 bases fitting TRBD2. The V and J ends lost 4 bases and 7 bases, in that order; junction bases with no gene match: 4. Germline V gives CDR1 MDHEN, CDR2 SYDVKM. The CDR3 contains 14 residues. The CDR3 protein is CASSYGLAENEQFF. The CDR3 nucleotides read TGTGCCAGCAGTTACGGACTAGCGGAAAATGAGCAGTTCTTC.